Included here is one TCR beta chain sequence, with context. This sample stems from a study of control samples from healthy donors and cancer patients. Assay used: immunoSEQ multiplex PCR; TCRdb lists only in-frame clones, some missing. The data hold 150,000 or so clones, with 80% to 90% observed a single time. Germline V gene sequence: CDR1 SGHRS, CDR2 YFSETQ. The V and J ends lost 5 bases and 2 bases respectively, with 11 bases between them. The CDR3 length is 13 residues. The TCR originated in a man between 18 and 29 years old in good health. The genes are TRBV5-1 and TRBJ2-7, with D possibly matching TRBD1 (6 bases). Sequencing input: blood. The DNA of the CDR3 is TGCGCCAGCAGAAGGACAGATACCTACGAGCAGTACTTC. Its translation: CASRRTDTYEQYF.